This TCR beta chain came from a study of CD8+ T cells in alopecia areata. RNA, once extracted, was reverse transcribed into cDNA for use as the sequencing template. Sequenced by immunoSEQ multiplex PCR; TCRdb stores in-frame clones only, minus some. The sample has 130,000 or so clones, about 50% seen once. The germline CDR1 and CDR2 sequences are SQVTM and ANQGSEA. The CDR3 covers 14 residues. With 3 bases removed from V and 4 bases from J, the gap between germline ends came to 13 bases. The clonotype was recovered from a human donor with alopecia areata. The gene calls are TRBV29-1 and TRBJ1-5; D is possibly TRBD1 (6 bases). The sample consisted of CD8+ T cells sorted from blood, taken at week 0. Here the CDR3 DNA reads TGCAGCGTTGATGGAGGGGGTGGTAATCAGCCCCAGCATTTT. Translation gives CSVDGGGGNQPQHF.